Shown below are 6 T cell receptor beta chains from a single sample sequenced in a study of blood T cell repertoires in COVID-19. TCRdb's table, derived via immunoSEQ multiplex PCR, lists solely in-frame clones and lacks some. The data hold fewer than 120,000 clones, with over 60% observed a single time. The sample taken for sequencing was peripheral blood. All receptors come from a woman aged 80 or older with active or convalescent COVID-19.

The chain joins TRBV19 to TRBJ2-3; 8 nucleotides align to TRBD2. This CDR3 contains 16 residues. Germline CDR1 LNHDA, CDR2 SQIVND (reference sequence). V gave up 3 bases and J gave up 4 bases; unmatched junction bases: 9. The CDR3 loop is CASSITSGRGSDTQYF. As DNA, the CDR3 is TGTGCCAGTAGTATCACTAGCGGAAGAGGTTCAGATACGCAGTATTTT. Full variable domain (missing parts from reference TRBV19 and TRBJ2-3): DGGITQSPKYLFRKEGQNVTLSCEQNLNHDAMYWYRQDPGQGLRLIYYSQIVNDFQKGDIAEGYSVSREKKESFPLTVTSAQKNPTAFYLCASSITSGRGSDTQYFGPGTRLTVL.

The chain couples TRBV30 to TRBJ2-5; 7 bases line up with TRBD2. The germline gives CDR1 GTSNPN, CDR2 SVGIG (reference sequence). With V trimmed by 4 bases and J by 2 bases, 10 bases remained unmatched. There are 15 residues in the CDR3. CDR3 region: CAWIWGGSLQETQYF. CDR3 coding DNA: TGTGCCTGGATTTGGGGAGGGAGCCTTCAAGAGACCCAGTACTTC. The full variable domain, rest sourced from reference TRBV30 and TRBJ2-5, is SQTIHQWPATLVQPVGSPLSLECTVEGTSNPNLYWYRQAAGRGLQLLFYSVGIGQISSEVPQNLSASRPQDRQFILSSKKLLLSDSGFYLCAWIWGGSLQETQYFGPGTRLLVL.

The rearrangement links TRBV6-5 to TRBJ2-7; D unresolved. The CDR3 covers 13 residues. Trimming left V 0 bases short and J 4 bases short, with 7 bases between. Germline-derived CDR1 and CDR2 are MNHEY and SVGAGI. CDR3 sequence: CASSYSRSYEQYF. The CDR3 DNA reads TGTGCCAGCAGTTACTCGCGTAGTTACGAGCAGTACTTC.

This rearrangement joins TRBV2 to TRBJ1-3, with TRBD1 matching 7 bases. Germline loops: CDR1 SNHLY, CDR2 FYNNEI. The CDR3 has 15 amino acids. V lost 4 bases to trimming and J lost 4 bases; unmatched junction nucleotides: 7. CDR3 region: CASSASTGRGNTIYF. CDR3 DNA: TGTGCCAGCAGTGCTTCGACAGGGCGCGGAAACACCATATATTTT.

This sequence joins TRBV5-1 and TRBJ2-7; TRBD2 matches 13 bases. Germline CDR1 reads SGHRS; CDR2 reads YFSETQ. The V and J ends lost 4 bases and 4 bases, in that order; junction bases with no gene match: 5. The CDR3 runs 15 residues. This chain's CDR3 is CASSPRTSGSYEQYF. CDR3 coding DNA: TGCGCCAGCAGCCCCCGGACTAGCGGGAGTTACGAGCAGTACTTC.

CDR3 protein: CASSLAGTSFEQYF. The CDR3, as DNA: TGCGCCAGCAGCTTGGCCGGGACTAGTTTCGAGCAGTACTTC. The chain uses TRBV5-1 and TRBJ2-7, with TRBD2 identical over 8 bases. With V trimmed by 0 bases and J by 6 bases, 5 bases remained unmatched. From germline, CDR1 is SGHRS and CDR2 YFSETQ. The CDR3 sequence is 14 residues long.